The present TCR beta chain was sequenced within a study of blood T cell repertoires in COVID-19. The CDR3 totals 15 residues. Sequencing was performed with immunoSEQ multiplex PCR; in TCRdb, only in-frame clones are kept and a portion is missing. In the table there are roughly 55,000 clones, approximately 80% of which are singletons. This clone turned up a few times. The source material was peripheral blood. The sequence was obtained from a man older than 75 with acute or convalescent COVID-19. The chain is built from TRBV21-1 and TRBJ1-3. TRBV21-1 is a recognized pseudogene. The CDR3 spells CASPNEGNGVGTIYF. CDR3 bases: TGTGCCAGCCCTAACGAAGGAAACGGGGTCGGCACCATATATTTT.